The clone carrying this T cell receptor (beta chain) has at least ten counts. Its antigen is still unknown. Inclusion characteristics of ophthalmopathy patients comprised a Clinical Activity Score of at least 3, a NOSPECS grade of at least 4, and duration under 3 months. For the diagnoses, clinical symptoms, serum thyroxine and TRAb, thyroid ultrasound and orbital computed tomography were used. These data are taken from a study of T cells in Graves' hyperthyroidism and ophthalmopathy. Study overall: At initial diagnosis, before any treatment had begun, peripheral blood was obtained. Study results and caveats: Among clonotypes expanded in thyroid above 0.001, most were also found in blood.

TCR beta CDR3 region amplification was performed from RNA transcripts. HTBI primers drove first-round RT-PCR of the TCR CDR3. A single record per CDR3 protein comes from TCRdb applying MiXCR to the multiplex PCR reads. The table shows approximately 300,000 distinct CDR3 sequences, with 15% to 20% occurring only once. CDR3 length: 15 amino acids. The V end was cut by 4 bases, the J end by 2 bases, with 10 bases between. CDR1 KGHDR and CDR2 SFDVKD come from the germline V gene. The source is a woman aged 55-75 years with Graves' ophthalmopathy. The chain joins TRBV24-1 to TRBJ2-2; D call uncertain. The sample consisted of blood. The DNA for the CDR3 is TGTGCCACCAGTGACTTGAGACAAAACACCGGGGAGCTGTTTTTT. This sequence encodes CATSDLRQNTGELFF.